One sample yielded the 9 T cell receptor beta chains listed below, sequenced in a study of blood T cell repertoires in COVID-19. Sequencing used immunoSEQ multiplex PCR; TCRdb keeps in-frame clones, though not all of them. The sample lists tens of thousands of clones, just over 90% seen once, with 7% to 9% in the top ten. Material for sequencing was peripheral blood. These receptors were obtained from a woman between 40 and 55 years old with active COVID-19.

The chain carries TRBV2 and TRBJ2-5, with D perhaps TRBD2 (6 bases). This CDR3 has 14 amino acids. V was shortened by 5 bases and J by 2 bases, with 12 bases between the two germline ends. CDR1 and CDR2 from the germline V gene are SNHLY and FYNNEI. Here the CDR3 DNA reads TGTGCCAGCAGTTCGAGCCGGGGGCAAGAGACCCAGTACTTC. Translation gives CASSSSRGQETQYF. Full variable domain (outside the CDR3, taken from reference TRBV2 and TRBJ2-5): EPEVTQTPSHQVTQMGQEVILRCVPISNHLYFYWYRQILGQKVEFLVSFYNNEISEKSEIFDDQFSVERPDGSNFTLKIRSTKLEDSAMYFCASSSSRGQETQYFGPGTRLLVL.

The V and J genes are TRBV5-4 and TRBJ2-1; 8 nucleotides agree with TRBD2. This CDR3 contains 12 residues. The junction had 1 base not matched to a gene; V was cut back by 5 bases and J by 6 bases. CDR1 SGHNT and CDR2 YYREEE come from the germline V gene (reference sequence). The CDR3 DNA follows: TGTGCCAGCAGAAGCGGGGGCAATGAGCAGTTCTTC. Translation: CASRSGGNEQFF. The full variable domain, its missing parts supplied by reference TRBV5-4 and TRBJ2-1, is ETGVTQSPTHLIKTRGQQVTLRCSSQSGHNTVSWYQQALGQGPQFIFQYYREEENGRGNFPPRFSGLQFPNYSSELNVNALELDDSALYLCASRSGGNEQFFGPGTRLTVL.

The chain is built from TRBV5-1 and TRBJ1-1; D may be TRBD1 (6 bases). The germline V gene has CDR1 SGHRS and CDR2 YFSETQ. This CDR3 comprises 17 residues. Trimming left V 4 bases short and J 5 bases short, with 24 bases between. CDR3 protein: CASSPLLPGQRGTEAFF. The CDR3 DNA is TGCGCCAGCAGCCCCTTACTTCCGGGACAAAGGGGTACTGAAGCTTTCTTT. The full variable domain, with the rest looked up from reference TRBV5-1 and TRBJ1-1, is KAGVTQTPRYLIKTRGQQVTLSCSPISGHRSVSWYQQTPGQGLQFLFEYFSETQRNKGNFPGRFSGRQFSNSRSEMNVSTLELGDSALYLCASSPLLPGQRGTEAFFGQGTRLTVV.

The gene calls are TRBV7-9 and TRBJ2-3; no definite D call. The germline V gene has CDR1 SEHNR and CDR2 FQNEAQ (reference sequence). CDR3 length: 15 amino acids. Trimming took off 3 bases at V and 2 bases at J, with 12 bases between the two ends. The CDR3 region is CASSFGDHFTDTQYF. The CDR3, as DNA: TGTGCCAGCAGCTTTGGAGACCACTTCACAGATACGCAGTATTTT.

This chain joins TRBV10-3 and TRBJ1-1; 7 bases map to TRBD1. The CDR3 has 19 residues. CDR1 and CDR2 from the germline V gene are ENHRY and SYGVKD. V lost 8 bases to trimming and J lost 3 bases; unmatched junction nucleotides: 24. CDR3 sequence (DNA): TGTGCCATCTCTCCCCGAAATTACAGGGGTTTACTTGATTACACTGAAGCTTTCTTT. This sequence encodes CAISPRNYRGLLDYTEAFF.

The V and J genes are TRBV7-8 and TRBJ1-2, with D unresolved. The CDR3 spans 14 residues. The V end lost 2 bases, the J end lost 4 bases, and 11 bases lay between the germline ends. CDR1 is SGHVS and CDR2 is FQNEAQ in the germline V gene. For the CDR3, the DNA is TGTGCCAGCAGCTTACGGAGCGGACCCTATGGCTACACCTTC. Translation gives CASSLRSGPYGYTF.

The CDR3 nucleotides are TGCGCCAGCAGTGAGTCTAAGGCGGGTAATGAAAAACTGTTTTTT. It translates to CASSESKAGNEKLFF. The J gene is TRBJ1-4, the V gene TRBV10-1; D unclear. The length of the CDR3 is 15 residues. The germline V gene encodes CDR1 WNHNN and CDR2 SYGVQD (reference sequence). Trimming removed 0 bases from V and 4 bases from J, with 9 bases in between.

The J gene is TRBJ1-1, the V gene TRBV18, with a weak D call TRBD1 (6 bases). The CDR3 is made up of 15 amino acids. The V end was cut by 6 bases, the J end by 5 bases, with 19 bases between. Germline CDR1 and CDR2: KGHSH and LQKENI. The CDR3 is CASSLGTGLITEAFF. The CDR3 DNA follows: TGTGCCAGCTCCCTAGGAACAGGGTTGATTACTGAAGCTTTCTTT.

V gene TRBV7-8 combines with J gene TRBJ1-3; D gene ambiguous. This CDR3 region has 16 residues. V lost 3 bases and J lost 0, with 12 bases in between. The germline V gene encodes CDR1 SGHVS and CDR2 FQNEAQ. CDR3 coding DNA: TGTGCCAGCAGCTTCGGGATGCTAAACTCTGGAAACACCATATATTTT. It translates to CASSFGMLNSGNTIYF.